This T cell receptor beta chain was profiled in a study of post-analysis software for immune sequencing data. Study as a whole: The disease courses covered relapsing-remitting, secondary progressive and progressive-relapsing multiple sclerosis. Study-wide points: A handful of TRBV segments, including TRBV5-6, TRBV5-1 and TRBV20-1, were more frequent in patients than controls. Normalized Chao1 diversity in multiple sclerosis patients fell significantly below that of controls.

This clonotype was seen a few times. Its target is not known. TCR beta cDNA libraries had unique molecular identifiers. The source material, 1 to 10 million T cells, gave rise to roughly 500,000 cDNA molecules. TCRdb passed the PCR reads through MiXCR, listing each CDR3 protein once. The profile shows more than 350,000 distinct CDR3 sequences, 39% of them singletons. Trimming cost V 4 bases and J 4 bases, with 17 bases left between them. The CDR3 is made up of 14 amino acids. The V gene's germline CDR1 is DFQATT and CDR2 SNEGSKA (reference sequence). V is TRBV20-1 and J is TRBJ2-7; D ambiguous. The sequenced sample consisted of blood. The clonotype originates from a girl aged 2 to 9 with multiple sclerosis. The CDR3 DNA reads TGCAGTGCTATAGGGTGGTCGGTTTCGTACGAGCAGTACTTC. Translation: CSAIGWSVSYEQYF.